This T cell receptor (beta chain) emerged from a study of T cell responses to AZD1222 COVID-19 vaccine. Whole-study context: Second-dose recipients at about 4 or about 12 weeks were treated as one pooled group. The study, taken as a whole, reports: White British people made up most donors, females outnumbered males, and clonal diversity was possibly underestimated. AZD1222 recipients seropositive at baseline numbered only 5 or 6. After two AZD1222 doses, spike-specific TCR breadth and depth rose versus day 0.

This table comes from immunoSEQ multiplex PCR, and its TCRdb copy is limited to in-frame clones, with some not included. This sample has approximately 100,000 clones; about 91% occur once, and the top ten carry approximately 19%. Note on this clone: As yet, its antigen is unknown.

V dropped 7 bases and J dropped 5 bases, with 16 bases sitting between them. The CDR3 sequence is 14 residues long. In germline, CDR1 is SEHNR, CDR2 FQNEAQ (reference sequence). The sample was peripheral blood, taken on day 0 of AZD1222 vaccination. V gene TRBV7-9 combines with J gene TRBJ2-3; tentatively, D is TRBD2 (6 bases). This receptor was identified in an adult in good health. The CDR3 spells CASTSGVSVDTQYF. The CDR3 nucleotides are TGTGCCAGCACCTCGGGGGTTAGTGTAGATACGCAGTATTTT.